Given below is one T cell receptor (beta chain) in context. Its specificity is not known. This record comes from a study of blood T cells in healthy people across ages. Whole-study findings and limits: Expanded clonotype shifts may have been confounded, as the donors had an unknown CMV status. Older individuals had lower TCR beta diversity per million T cells (the decline was roughly linear). Researchers report that TCR beta diversity correlated strongly with naive T cell percentage.

The CDR3 has 14 residues. Trimming stripped 4 bases from V and 5 bases from J, with 11 bases between. Per the germline V gene, CDR1 is LNHDA and CDR2 is SQIVND (reference sequence). A second PCR of roughly 7 to 11 cycles used a sample-barcoded 5' primer and a J-beta primer mix. Every cDNA molecule bore a tag from a template-switch adaptor containing 12 random nucleotides. Each CDR3 protein is one row after TCRdb ran MiXCR on the 5' RACE reads. The table includes over a million distinct CDR3 sequences, 35% to 45% detected once. The sequenced material came from blood. The chain has TRBV19 and TRBJ1-4; possibly TRBD1 for D (5 bases). The TCR originated in a woman aged 18-29 years in good health. CDR3 DNA sequence: TGTGCCAGTAGTACCGGGACCAGGAATGAAAAACTGTTTTTT. It yields the protein CASSTGTRNEKLFF. The whole variable domain, remainder taken from reference TRBV19 and TRBJ1-4, is DGGITQSPKYLFRKEGQNVTLSCEQNLNHDAMYWYRQDPGQGLRLIYYSQIVNDFQKGDIAEGYSVSREKKESFPLTVTSAQKNPTAFYLCASSTGTRNEKLFFGSGTQLSVL.